This entry concerns a single T cell receptor beta chain. Trimming cost V 3 bases and J 6 bases, with 21 bases left between them. Germline V gene data show CDR1 as SGHAT and CDR2 as FQNNGV. This CDR3 is built from 17 residues. These data belong to a study of identical twins. Everyone who gave samples was a healthy Caucasian. One entry per CDR3 protein, called by TCRdb with MiXCR from the 5' RACE reads. The profile shows hundreds of thousands of distinct CDR3 sequences, 8.6% of them singletons. A further study also used this sample, focusing on yellow fever vaccine responses in identical twins.

The genes are TRBV11-2 and TRBJ2-1; a possible D gene is TRBD1 (5 bases). The clonotype originates from a woman under 30 in good health. Sequencing was carried out using PBMCs. DNA for the CDR3: TGTGCCAGCAGCTTGCAAAGGGGCGGAATGATCATCAATGAGCAGTTCTTC. It is translated as CASSLQRGGMIINEQFF. The whole variable domain, remainder taken from reference TRBV11-2 and TRBJ2-1, is EAGVAQSPRYKIIEKRQSVAFWCNPISGHATLYWYQQILGQGPKLLIQFQNNGVVDDSQLPKDRFSAERLKGVDSTLKIQPAKLEDSAVYLCASSLQRGGMIINEQFFGPGTRLTVL.